These 18 T cell receptor beta chains were all obtained from the same sample, sequenced in a study of cytomegalovirus exposure and HLA in healthy donors. Clones were sequenced by immunoSEQ multiplex PCR, and TCRdb holds only the in-frame ones, with some missing. Of 200,000 or so clones in the sample, around four fifths are singletons; the top ten hold around 5.6%. What was sequenced was PBMCs. The receptors here all came from a woman between 18 and 29 years old in good health and CMV-seronegative.

The rearrangement uses TRBV9 and TRBJ1-2; 9 bases match TRBD1. This CDR3 is 16 amino acids long. The V gene end was trimmed by 0 bases and the J gene end by 1 base; junction bases not matched to a gene: 4. Germline assignment: CDR1 SGDLS and CDR2 YYNGEE. In DNA form, the CDR3 reads TGTGCCAGCAGCGTAGAGGGGACAGGGTTTAACTATGGCTACACCTTC. It encodes CASSVEGTGFNYGYTF.

The chain employs TRBV13 and TRBJ2-2; 8 bases line up with TRBD1. The germline V gene has CDR1 PRHDT and CDR2 FYEKMQ (reference sequence). The CDR3 consists of 15 residues. V lost 4 bases and J lost 2; bases outside the gene matches: 3. The CDR3 spells CASSSGGFNTGELFF. CDR3 bases: TGTGCCAGCAGCTCAGGGGGCTTCAACACCGGGGAGCTGTTTTTT.

The CDR3 region has the DNA TGTGCCAGCTCACTCGAGGACGGGGCGTCTGGAAACACCATATATTTT. It translates to CASSLEDGASGNTIYF. V usage is TRBV18 and J usage is TRBJ1-3; possibly TRBD1 for D (5 bases). V dropped 4 bases and J dropped 1 base, with 14 bases sitting between them. Per germline, CDR1 KGHSH and CDR2 LQKENI. The CDR3 spans 16 residues.

The V call is TRBV27, the J call TRBJ2-5, with D perhaps matching TRBD2 (7 bases). CDR3 length: 16 amino acids. V lost 5 bases and J lost 5, with 21 bases in between. Germline V gives CDR1 MNHEY, CDR2 SMNVEV (reference sequence). CDR3 sequence reads: CASSPSLGGGPETQYF. CDR3 coding DNA: TGTGCCAGCAGTCCCTCGTTAGGGGGAGGGCCGGAGACCCAGTACTTC.

The chain joins TRBV28 to TRBJ2-3, with unresolved D. The V end was cut by 6 bases, the J end by 4 bases, with 14 bases between. The CDR3 is 14 residues long. Germline V gene data show CDR1 as MDHEN and CDR2 as SYDVKM. The CDR3 nucleotides are TGTGCCAGCAGGACCCCCTGGTACCCAGATACGCAGTATTTT. As protein: CASRTPWYPDTQYF. Based on the CDR3 plus reference TRBV28 and TRBJ2-3, the full variable domain is DVKVTQSSRYLVKRTGEKVFLECVQDMDHENMFWYRQDPGLGLRLIYFSYDVKMKEKGDIPEGYSVSREKKERFSLILESASTNQTSMYLCASRTPWYPDTQYFGPGTRLTVL.

J is TRBJ2-3 and V is TRBV28, with D unclear. There are 12 residues in the CDR3. CDR1 is MDHEN, CDR2 SYDVKM, per germline. The ends were cut back, 8 bases at V and 0 bases at J, with 6 bases in the middle. The CDR3 nucleotides are TGTGCCAGCTCTCCGAGCACAGATACGCAGTATTTT. This sequence encodes CASSPSTDTQYF. Full variable domain (missing parts from reference TRBV28 and TRBJ2-3): DVKVTQSSRYLVKRTGEKVFLECVQDMDHENMFWYRQDPGLGLRLIYFSYDVKMKEKGDIPEGYSVSREKKERFSLILESASTNQTSMYLCASSPSTDTQYFGPGTRLTVL.

The V call is TRBV6-1, the J call TRBJ2-7; D is unresolved. Trimming removed 1 base from V and 2 bases from J, with 6 bases in between. The CDR3 runs 13 residues. Looked up from germline, CDR1 is MNHNS and CDR2 is SASEGT. In DNA, the CDR3 is TGTGCCAGCAGTGAAGAAACAGCCTACGAGCAGTACTTC. As protein: CASSEETAYEQYF.

J is TRBJ1-4 and V is TRBV27; no clear D gene. This CDR3 has 14 amino acids. V lost 6 bases to trimming and J lost 0 bases, with 8 bases between them. Looked up from germline, CDR1 is MNHEY and CDR2 is SMNVEV (reference sequence). The CDR3 loop reads CASSSISTNEKLFF. In DNA form, the CDR3 reads TGTGCCAGCAGCTCAATCTCAACTAATGAAAAACTGTTTTTT.

This chain connects TRBV6-5 to TRBJ2-7; D is uncertain. V dropped 5 bases and J dropped 2 bases, with 16 bases sitting between them. CDR3 length equals 15 residues. Germline-derived CDR1 and CDR2 are MNHEY and SVGAGI. The DNA of the CDR3 is TGTGCCAGCAGTACGTGGACGGCGCGAACCTACGAGCAGTACTTC. Its protein product is CASSTWTARTYEQYF.

This chain joins TRBV6-5 and TRBJ1-5; TRBD1 aligns across 7 bases. CDR1 and CDR2 from the germline V gene are MNHEY and SVGAGI. V shed 6 bases and J 6 bases; nucleotides not matched to a gene: 8. There are 14 residues in the CDR3. CDR3: CASRLTGVSQPQHF. In DNA, the CDR3 is TGTGCCAGCAGACTAACAGGGGTGAGTCAGCCCCAGCATTTT.

This chain joins TRBV19 and TRBJ2-5, with 7 bases matching TRBD1. The germline V gene encodes CDR1 LNHDA and CDR2 SQIVND (reference sequence). This CDR3 region has 13 residues. After removal of 6 bases from V and 6 bases from J, the junction contained 7 bases not matched to a gene. CDR3 sequence: CASRDRRFQTQYF. The CDR3 DNA follows: TGTGCCAGTAGGGACAGGAGGTTTCAGACCCAGTACTTC.

In DNA, the CDR3 is TGTGCCAGCTCACCGCCGCCGGGACAGGGGCCTTACACTGAAGCTTTCTTT. Encoded protein: CASSPPPGQGPYTEAFF. This sequence joins TRBV18 and TRBJ1-1; 10 bases are a match to TRBD1. V lost 3 bases to trimming and J lost 3 bases; unmatched junction nucleotides: 10. This CDR3 is 17 amino acids long. Per the germline V gene, CDR1 is KGHSH and CDR2 is LQKENI.

This chain connects TRBV9 to TRBJ2-1, with TRBD2 matching 10 bases. The J segment lost 4 bases and the V segment lost 4 bases, leaving 5 bases of the junction unmatched. Looked up from germline, CDR1 is SGDLS and CDR2 is YYNGEE. This CDR3 has 15 residues. CDR3 nucleotide sequence: TGTGCCAGCAGCTTCGGACTAGCGGAATACAATGAGCAGTTCTTC. Translated: CASSFGLAEYNEQFF.

This chain connects TRBV5-6 to TRBJ2-3, with D perhaps TRBD1 or TRBD2 (5 bases each). The ends were cut back, 4 bases at V and 13 bases at J, with 19 bases in the middle. This CDR3 region has 13 residues. Germline CDR1 reads SGHDT; CDR2 reads YYEEEE. The CDR3 loop is CASSPPGAGLEYF. The CDR3 DNA is TGTGCCAGCAGCCCACCCGGGGCAGGTCTGGAGTATTTT.

The sample holds one count of this clone. This chain joins TRBV7-6 and TRBJ2-2, with 12 bases that match TRBD2. CDR1 is SGHVS, CDR2 FNYEAQ, per germline. This CDR3 has 15 amino acids. J lost 5 bases, V lost 5 bases, and 3 bases had no gene match. CDR3 in amino acids: CASSQGLAGTGELFF. CDR3 sequence (DNA): TGTGCCAGCAGCCAAGGACTAGCGGGGACCGGGGAGCTGTTTTTT.

This sequence joins TRBV6-1 and TRBJ1-2; D perhaps matches TRBD1 (5 bases). This CDR3 comprises 15 residues. V gave up 5 bases and J gave up 2 bases, with 15 bases separating them. From germline, CDR1 is MNHNS and CDR2 SASEGT. The CDR3: CASSPQVGPNYGYTF. CDR3 nucleotides: TGTGCCAGCAGTCCTCAGGTGGGACCGAACTATGGCTACACCTTC.

The chain couples TRBV5-1 to TRBJ2-5; 7 positions match TRBD2. The CDR3 extends over 14 amino acids. Germline-derived CDR1 and CDR2 are SGHRS and YFSETQ. Trimming removed 0 bases from V and 4 bases from J; junction bases left unmatched: 3. CDR3 amino acids: CASSLVSSGETQYF. DNA of the CDR3: TGCGCCAGCAGCTTGGTGTCTAGCGGAGAGACCCAGTACTTC.

The chain joins TRBV6-6 to TRBJ1-1; the D gene is possibly TRBD1 (6 bases). The CDR3 consists of 16 residues. Trimming left V 6 bases short and J 1 base short, with 18 bases between. Germline lookup yields CDR1 MNHNY and CDR2 SVGAGI (reference sequence). The DNA for the CDR3 is TGTGCCAGCAGAAATTTACAGGGAATTGGGAACACTGAAGCTTTCTTT. It encodes CASRNLQGIGNTEAFF.